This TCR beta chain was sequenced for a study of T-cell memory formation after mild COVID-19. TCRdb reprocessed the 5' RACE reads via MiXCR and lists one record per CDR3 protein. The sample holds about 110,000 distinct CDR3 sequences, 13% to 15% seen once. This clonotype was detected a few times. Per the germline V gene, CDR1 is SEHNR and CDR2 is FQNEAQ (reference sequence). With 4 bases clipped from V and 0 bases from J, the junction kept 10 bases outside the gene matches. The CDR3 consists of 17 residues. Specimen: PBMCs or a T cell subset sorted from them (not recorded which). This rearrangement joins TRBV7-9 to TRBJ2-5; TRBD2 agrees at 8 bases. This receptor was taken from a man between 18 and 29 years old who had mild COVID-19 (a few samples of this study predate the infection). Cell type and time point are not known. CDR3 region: CASSSRSGGGYQETQYF. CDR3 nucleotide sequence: TGTGCCAGCAGCTCCCGATCGGGGGGGGGGTACCAAGAGACCCAGTACTTC.